This TCR beta chain is drawn from a study of OX40 agonist ivuxolimab in advanced cancers. Whole-study context: One patient with hepatocellular carcinoma and two with cutaneous melanoma, three in all, had partial responses. General study points: Blood T cells, both CD4+ and CD8+, expanded clonally by week 6 at 0.1 to 3.0 mg/kg. Expanded clones were, on average, more numerous in CD8+ T cells than in CD4+.

The CDR3 length is 15 residues. The V gene's germline CDR1 is SGHRS and CDR2 YFSETQ. V dropped 4 bases and J dropped 4; count of bases not matched to a gene: 5. This clone was found once. Its antigen is as yet unknown. Using immunoSEQ multiplex PCR, the repertoire was profiled, and TCRdb retains in-frame clones only, with some absent. The table has 25,000 to 35,000 clones, about nine tenths seen once. The chain couples TRBV5-1 to TRBJ2-5; 12 nucleotides align to TRBD2. This material consisted of CD4+ or CD8+ T cells sorted from blood, taken in a trial of the OX40 agonist ivuxolimab. The sequence derives from an adult with an advanced solid tumor such as melanoma, head and neck, liver or kidney cancer. Here the CDR3 reads CASSPLLAGGETQYF. The CDR3, as DNA: TGCGCCAGCAGCCCCCTACTAGCGGGAGGAGAGACCCAGTACTTC.